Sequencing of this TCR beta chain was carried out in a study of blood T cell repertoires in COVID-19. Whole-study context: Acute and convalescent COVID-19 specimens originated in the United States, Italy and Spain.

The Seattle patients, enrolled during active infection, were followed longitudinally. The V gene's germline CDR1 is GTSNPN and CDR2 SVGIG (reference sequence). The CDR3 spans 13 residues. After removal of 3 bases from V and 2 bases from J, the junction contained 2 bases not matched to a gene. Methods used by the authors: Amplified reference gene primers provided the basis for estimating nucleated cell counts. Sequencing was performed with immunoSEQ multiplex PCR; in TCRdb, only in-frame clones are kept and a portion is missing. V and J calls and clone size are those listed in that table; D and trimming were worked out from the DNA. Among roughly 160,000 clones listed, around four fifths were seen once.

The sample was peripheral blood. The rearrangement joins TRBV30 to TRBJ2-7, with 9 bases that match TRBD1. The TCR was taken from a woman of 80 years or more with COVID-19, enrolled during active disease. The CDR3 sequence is CAWRGTGTYEQYF. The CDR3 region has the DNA TGTGCCTGGAGGGGGACAGGGACCTACGAGCAGTACTTC.